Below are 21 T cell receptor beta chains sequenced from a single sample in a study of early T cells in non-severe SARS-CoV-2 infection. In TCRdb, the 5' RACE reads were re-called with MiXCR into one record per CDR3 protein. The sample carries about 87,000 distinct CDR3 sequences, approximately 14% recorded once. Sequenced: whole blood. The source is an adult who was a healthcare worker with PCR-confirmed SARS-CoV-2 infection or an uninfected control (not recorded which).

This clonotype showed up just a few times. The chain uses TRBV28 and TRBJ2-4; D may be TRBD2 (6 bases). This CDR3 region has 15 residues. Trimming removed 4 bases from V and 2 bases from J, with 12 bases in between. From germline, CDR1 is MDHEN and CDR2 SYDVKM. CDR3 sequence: CASSYGAGTKNIQYF. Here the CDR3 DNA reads TGTGCCAGCAGTTACGGGGCGGGAACCAAAAACATTCAGTACTTC.

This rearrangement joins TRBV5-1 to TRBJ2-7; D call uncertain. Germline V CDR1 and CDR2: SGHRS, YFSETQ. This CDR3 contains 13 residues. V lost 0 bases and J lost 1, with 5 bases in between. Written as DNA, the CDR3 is TGCGCCAGCAGCTTGGTCGGATCCTACGAGCAGTACTTC. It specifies CASSLVGSYEQYF.

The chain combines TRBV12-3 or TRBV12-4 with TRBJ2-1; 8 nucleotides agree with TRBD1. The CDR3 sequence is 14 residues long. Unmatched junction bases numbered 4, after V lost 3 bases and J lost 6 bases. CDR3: CASSFDRGFNEQFF. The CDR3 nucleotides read TGTGCCAGCAGTTTTGACAGGGGATTCAATGAGCAGTTCTTC.

In nucleotides, the CDR3 is TGTGCCAGCTCACCAACGGGCGGGGGCTACACAGATACGCAGTATTTT. Amino acids: CASSPTGGGYTDTQYF. The chain has TRBV18 and TRBJ2-3; possibly TRBD2 for D (7 bases). This CDR3 comprises 16 residues. Trimming cost V 2 bases and J 2 bases, with 14 bases left between them. Germline V gene sequence: CDR1 KGHSH, CDR2 LQKENI.

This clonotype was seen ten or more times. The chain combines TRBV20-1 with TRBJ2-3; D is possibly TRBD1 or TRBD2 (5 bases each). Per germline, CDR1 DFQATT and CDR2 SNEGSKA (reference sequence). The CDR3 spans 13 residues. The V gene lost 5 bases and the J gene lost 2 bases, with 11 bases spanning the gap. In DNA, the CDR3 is TGCAGTGCTCGACCGGGGCACACAGATACGCAGTATTTT. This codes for CSARPGHTDTQYF.

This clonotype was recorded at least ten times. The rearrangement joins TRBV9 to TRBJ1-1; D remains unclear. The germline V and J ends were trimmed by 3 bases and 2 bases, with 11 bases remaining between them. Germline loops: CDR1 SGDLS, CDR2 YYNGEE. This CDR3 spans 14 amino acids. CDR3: CASSAPDPNTEAFF. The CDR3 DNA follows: TGTGCCAGCAGCGCCCCAGACCCTAACACTGAAGCTTTCTTT.

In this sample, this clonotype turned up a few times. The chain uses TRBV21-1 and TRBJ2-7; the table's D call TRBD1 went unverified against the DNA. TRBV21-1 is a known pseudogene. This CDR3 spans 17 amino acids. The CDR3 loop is CASSPPPRAGAFYEQYF. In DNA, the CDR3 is TGTGCCAGCAGCCCCCCTCCTAGGGCAGGGGCGTTCTACGAGCAGTACTTC.

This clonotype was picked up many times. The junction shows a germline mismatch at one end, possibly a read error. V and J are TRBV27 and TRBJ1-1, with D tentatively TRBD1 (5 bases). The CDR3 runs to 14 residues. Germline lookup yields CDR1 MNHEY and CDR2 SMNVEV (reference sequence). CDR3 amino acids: CASKDGGLKTEAFF. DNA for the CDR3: TGTGCCAGCAAGGATGGGGGTCTGAAGACTGAAGCTTTCTTT.

CDR3 nucleotide sequence: TGCAGCGTTGAGTGGGGGGCTAATGAAAAACTGTTTTTT. Translated, it gives CSVEWGANEKLFF. The V gene is TRBV29-1, the J gene TRBJ1-4; a weak D match, TRBD1 (5 bases). CDR1 and CDR2 from the germline V gene are SQVTM and ANQGSEA. The CDR3 has 13 residues. V lost 3 bases to trimming and J lost 3 bases, with 8 bases between them.

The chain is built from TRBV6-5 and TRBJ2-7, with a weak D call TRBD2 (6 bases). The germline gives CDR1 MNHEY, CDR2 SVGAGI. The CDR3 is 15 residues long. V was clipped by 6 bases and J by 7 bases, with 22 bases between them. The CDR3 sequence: CASRNGGVPYGEQYF. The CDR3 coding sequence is TGTGCCAGCAGGAATGGAGGGGTCCCTTACGGGGAGCAGTACTTC.

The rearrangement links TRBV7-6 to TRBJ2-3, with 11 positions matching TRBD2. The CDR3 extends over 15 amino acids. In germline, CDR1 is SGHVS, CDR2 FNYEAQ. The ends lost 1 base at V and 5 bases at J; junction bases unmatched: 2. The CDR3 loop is CASSLGLAGIDTQYF. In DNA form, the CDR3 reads TGTGCCAGCAGCTTAGGACTAGCGGGGATAGATACGCAGTATTTT. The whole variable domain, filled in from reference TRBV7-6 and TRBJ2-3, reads GAGVSQSPRYKVTKRGQDVALRCDPISGHVSLYWYRQALGQGPEFLTYFNYEAQQDKSGLPNDRFSAERPEGSISTLTIQRTEQRDSAMYRCASSLGLAGIDTQYFGPGTRLTVL.

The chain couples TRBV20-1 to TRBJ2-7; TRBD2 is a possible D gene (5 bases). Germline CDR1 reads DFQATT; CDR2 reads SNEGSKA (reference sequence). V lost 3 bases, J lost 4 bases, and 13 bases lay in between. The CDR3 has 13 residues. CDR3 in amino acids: CSASRRAAYEQYF. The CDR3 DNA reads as TGCAGTGCTAGTCGGCGGGCGGCGTACGAGCAGTACTTC.

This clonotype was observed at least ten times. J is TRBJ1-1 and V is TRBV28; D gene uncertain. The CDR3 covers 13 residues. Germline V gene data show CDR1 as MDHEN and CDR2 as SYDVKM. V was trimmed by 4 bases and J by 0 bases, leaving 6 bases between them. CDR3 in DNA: TGTGCCAGCAGTTCGGCAGTGAACACTGAAGCTTTCTTT. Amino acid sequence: CASSSAVNTEAFF.

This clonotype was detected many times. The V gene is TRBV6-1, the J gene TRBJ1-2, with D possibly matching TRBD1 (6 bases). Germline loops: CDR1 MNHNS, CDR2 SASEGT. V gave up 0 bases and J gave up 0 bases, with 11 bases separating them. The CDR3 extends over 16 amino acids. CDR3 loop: CASSEALTGANYGYTF. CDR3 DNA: TGTGCCAGCAGTGAAGCGCTGACAGGAGCTAACTATGGCTACACCTTC.

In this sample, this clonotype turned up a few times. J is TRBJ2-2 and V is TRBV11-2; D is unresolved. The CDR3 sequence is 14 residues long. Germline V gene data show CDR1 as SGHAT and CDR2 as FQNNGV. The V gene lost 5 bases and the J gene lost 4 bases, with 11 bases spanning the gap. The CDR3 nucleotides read TGTGCCAGCAGCCCGAGGACGGCCACCGGGGAGCTGTTTTTT. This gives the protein CASSPRTATGELFF. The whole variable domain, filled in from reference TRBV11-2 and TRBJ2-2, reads EAGVAQSPRYKIIEKRQSVAFWCNPISGHATLYWYQQILGQGPKLLIQFQNNGVVDDSQLPKDRFSAERLKGVDSTLKIQPAKLEDSAVYLCASSPRTATGELFFGEGSRLTVL.

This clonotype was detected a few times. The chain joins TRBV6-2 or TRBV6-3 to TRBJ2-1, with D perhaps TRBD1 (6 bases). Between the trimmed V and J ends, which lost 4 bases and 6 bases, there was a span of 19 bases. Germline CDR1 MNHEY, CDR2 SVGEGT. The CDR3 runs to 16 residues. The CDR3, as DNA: TGTGCCAGCAGTTCCGCCAGGGGAGCCTCGGGCAATGAGCAGTTCTTC. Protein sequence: CASSSARGASGNEQFF.

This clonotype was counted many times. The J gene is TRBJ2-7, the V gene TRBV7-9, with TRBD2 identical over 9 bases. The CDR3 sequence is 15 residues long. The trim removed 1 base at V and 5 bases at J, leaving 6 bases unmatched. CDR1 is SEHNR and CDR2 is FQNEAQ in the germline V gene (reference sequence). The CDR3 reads CASSLVASGEHEQYF. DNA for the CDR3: TGTGCCAGCAGCTTAGTGGCTAGCGGGGAGCACGAGCAGTACTTC.

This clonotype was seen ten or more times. The CDR3 bases are TGTGCCAGCAGCCAAGATCGAGGGTCCTACGAGCAGTACTTC. It yields the protein CASSQDRGSYEQYF. The chain combines TRBV3-1 with TRBJ2-7, with D tentatively TRBD2 (5 bases). In germline, CDR1 is LGHDT, CDR2 YNNKEL (reference sequence). CDR3 length: 14 residues. Trimming removed 0 bases from V and 1 base from J, with 7 bases in between.

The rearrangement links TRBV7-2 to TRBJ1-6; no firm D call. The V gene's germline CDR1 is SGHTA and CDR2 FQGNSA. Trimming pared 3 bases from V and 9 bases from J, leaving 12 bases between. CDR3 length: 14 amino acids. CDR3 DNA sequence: TGTGCCAGCAGCTTGGGCGAGACGAGTTCACCCCTCCACTTT. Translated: CASSLGETSSPLHF.

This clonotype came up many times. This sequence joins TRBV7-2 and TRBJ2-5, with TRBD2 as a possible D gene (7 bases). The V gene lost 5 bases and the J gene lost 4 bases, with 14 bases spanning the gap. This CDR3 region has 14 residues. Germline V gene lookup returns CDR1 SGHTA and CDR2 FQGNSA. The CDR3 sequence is CASSDRGAGETQYF. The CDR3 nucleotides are TGTGCCAGCAGCGACCGGGGGGCTGGAGAGACCCAGTACTTC.

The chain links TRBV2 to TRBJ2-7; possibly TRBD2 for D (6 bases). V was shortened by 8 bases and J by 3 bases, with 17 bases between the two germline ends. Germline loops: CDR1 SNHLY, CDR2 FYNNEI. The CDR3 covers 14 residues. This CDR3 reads CASVGGSGYYEQYF. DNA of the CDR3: TGTGCCAGCGTCGGAGGGTCAGGGTACTACGAGCAGTACTTC.